The 28 T cell receptor beta chains below come from one sample, sequenced in a study of T-cell reconstitution after alpha-beta-depleted transplantation in children. As it was prepared, the TCRbeta library received unique molecular identifiers. In TCRdb, the PCR reads were re-called with MiXCR into one record per CDR3 protein. The profile shows roughly 570,000 distinct CDR3 sequences, roughly a quarter of them singletons. This material consisted of PBMCs, taken before TCRalphabeta/CD19-depleted stem cell transplant. The receptors were sampled from a boy younger than two with Wiskott-Aldrich syndrome, due to receive a stem cell transplant.

The J gene is TRBJ2-3, the V gene TRBV5-1; 7 nucleotides agree with TRBD2. Germline-derived CDR1 and CDR2 are SGHRS and YFSETQ. This CDR3 contains 14 residues. Unmatched junction bases numbered 9, after V lost 4 bases and J lost 7 bases. CDR3 sequence reads: CASSEGGERHTQYF. The CDR3 nucleotides are TGCGCCAGCAGCGAGGGAGGGGAGCGGCATACGCAGTATTTT.

The rearrangement links TRBV5-1 to TRBJ2-5; the D is unclear. V lost 4 bases and J lost 0, with 10 bases in between. Germline assignment: CDR1 SGHRS and CDR2 YFSETQ. This CDR3 comprises 14 residues. The CDR3, as DNA: TGCGCCAGCAGCGAAAACATGTACCAAGAGACCCAGTACTTC. It translates to CASSENMYQETQYF.

There are a few counts of this clonotype. V usage is TRBV20-1 and J usage is TRBJ2-2, with D perhaps TRBD1 (5 bases). The CDR3 loop spans 15 amino acids. Trimming removed 0 bases at V and 3 bases at J, with 11 bases between. Germline V gives CDR1 DFQATT, CDR2 SNEGSKA (reference sequence). The CDR3 DNA follows: TGCAGTGCTAGAGAGGCAGGGAAAGACACCGGGGAGCTGTTTTTT. The encoded protein is CSAREAGKDTGELFF.

This clonotype was found once. The CDR3 is CASSIKLSTYEQYF. CDR3 in DNA: TGTGCCAGTAGTATTAAGCTGAGTACCTACGAGCAGTACTTC. This chain joins TRBV19 and TRBJ2-7, with D hard to call. The length of the CDR3 is 14 residues. V gave up 3 bases and J gave up 2 bases, with 11 bases separating them. In germline, CDR1 is LNHDA, CDR2 SQIVND (reference sequence).

This chain uses TRBV12-3 or TRBV12-4 with TRBJ2-3; 8 bases fit TRBD2. Unmatched junction bases numbered 3, after V lost 6 bases and J lost 4 bases. The CDR3 is 13 amino acids. CDR3: CASRLGRADTQYF. CDR3 bases: TGTGCCAGCAGGCTCGGGAGGGCAGATACGCAGTATTTT.

This clonotype was counted only a few times. This chain links TRBV2 with TRBJ1-6; 12 bases agree with TRBD1. Trimming at V came to 6 bases and at J to 8 bases, leaving 2 bases not matched to a gene. CDR1 is SNHLY, CDR2 FYNNEI, per germline. This CDR3 is 14 amino acids long. Here the CDR3 reads CASSRDRGHSPLHF. The CDR3 nucleotides are TGTGCCAGCAGCCGGGACAGGGGGCATTCACCCCTCCACTTT.

The V and J genes are TRBV29-1 and TRBJ2-1, with 12 bases that match TRBD2. The CDR3 totals 16 residues. After removal of 3 bases from V and 4 bases from J, the junction contained 7 bases not matched to a gene. Germline V gene lookup returns CDR1 SQVTM and CDR2 ANQGSEA. CDR3 coding DNA: TGCAGCGTTGAGGCTAGCGGGAGGGCCCCATACAATGAGCAGTTCTTC. It codes for CSVEASGRAPYNEQFF.

V usage is TRBV10-3 and J usage is TRBJ2-5; TRBD1 matches at 10 bases. The germline V gene has CDR1 ENHRY and CDR2 SYGVKD. With V trimmed by 6 bases and J by 5 bases, 3 bases remained unmatched. The CDR3 is 13 residues long. The chain's CDR3 is CAIRRTGGETQYF. The CDR3 bases are TGTGCCATCAGGAGGACAGGGGGGGAGACCCAGTACTTC.

The table lists this clonotype with a few counts. In nucleotides, the CDR3 is TGTGCCAGCAGCCGCAGCGGGAGGATAGATACGCAGTATTTT. Protein product: CASSRSGRIDTQYF. This chain uses TRBV12-3 or TRBV12-4 with TRBJ2-3; 9 positions match TRBD2. The junction had 6 bases not matched to a gene; V was cut back by 6 bases and J by 5 bases. The CDR3 extends over 14 amino acids.

The V call is TRBV28, the J call TRBJ2-4; TRBD1 matches 8 bases. V was clipped by 5 bases and J by 5 bases; unmatched bases: 2. The germline CDR1 and CDR2 sequences are MDHEN and SYDVKM. This CDR3 spans 13 amino acids. The CDR3 spells CASSLGQENIQYF. The DNA for the CDR3 is TGTGCCAGCAGTCTGGGACAGGAAAACATTCAGTACTTC.

This clonotype was counted a few times. The V gene is TRBV2, the J gene TRBJ2-1; 12 bases are a match to TRBD2. The ends lost 4 bases at V and 7 bases at J; junction bases unmatched: 8. This CDR3 has 16 amino acids. Germline values: CDR1 SNHLY, CDR2 FYNNEI. DNA of the CDR3: TGTGCCAGCAGTGTATCCCGGACTAGCGGGAATAATGAGCAGTTCTTC. Translation: CASSVSRTSGNNEQFF.

The gene calls are TRBV5-1 and TRBJ1-4; no reliable D call. V dropped 3 bases and J dropped 6 bases, with 18 bases sitting between them. The V gene's germline CDR1 is SGHRS and CDR2 YFSETQ. This CDR3 spans 16 amino acids. The DNA for the CDR3 is TGCGCCAGCAGCTCCTTTAGCCATGGCACGGATGAAAAACTGTTTTTT. This translates into CASSSFSHGTDEKLFF.

The J gene is TRBJ1-5, the V gene TRBV20-1; a weak D match, TRBD1 (5 bases). From germline, CDR1 is DFQATT and CDR2 SNEGSKA (reference sequence). The V end was cut by 3 bases, the J end by 6 bases, with 12 bases between. This CDR3 spans 13 amino acids. In nucleotides, the CDR3 is TGCAGTGCTAGCAGGGTGGGTGGTCAGCCCCAGCATTTT. It yields the protein CSASRVGGQPQHF.

This clonotype was picked up a small number of times. The chain carries TRBV28 and TRBJ2-7; weak D call: TRBD2 (6 bases). Germline lookup yields CDR1 MDHEN and CDR2 SYDVKM. V lost 2 bases to trimming and J lost 3 bases, with 14 bases between them. CDR3 length: 15 amino acids. CDR3 DNA sequence: TGTGCCAGCAGTTTAGTGAAGGGACTCGTCTACGAGCAGTACTTC. It codes for CASSLVKGLVYEQYF. Full variable domain (missing parts from reference TRBV28 and TRBJ2-7): DVKVTQSSRYLVKRTGEKVFLECVQDMDHENMFWYRQDPGLGLRLIYFSYDVKMKEKGDIPEGYSVSREKKERFSLILESASTNQTSMYLCASSLVKGLVYEQYFGPGTRLTVT.

The chain combines TRBV5-6 with TRBJ1-6; TRBD1 aligns across 8 bases. The V gene end was trimmed by 7 bases and the J gene end by 7 bases; junction bases not matched to a gene: 10. This CDR3 has 15 residues. Germline-derived CDR1 and CDR2 are SGHDT and YYEEEE. As DNA, the CDR3 is TGTGCCAGCGGAACCCCGAGGACAGGGAATTCACCCCTCCACTTT. This codes for CASGTPRTGNSPLHF.

The chain has TRBV7-2 and TRBJ2-1; 14 nucleotides agree with TRBD2. With 4 bases clipped from V and 7 bases from J, the junction kept 6 bases outside the gene matches. Germline CDR1 SGHTA, CDR2 FQGNSA. The CDR3 consists of 16 residues. The CDR3 bases are TGTGCCAGCAGCTCTCGACTAGCGGGAGGGCGAAATGAGCAGTTCTTC. Amino acids: CASSSRLAGGRNEQFF.

This clonotype has more than one count but fewer than ten. This chain joins TRBV5-1 and TRBJ2-7; 7 bases line up with TRBD1. This CDR3 contains 12 residues. Germline V gene data show CDR1 as SGHRS and CDR2 as YFSETQ. The V gene end was trimmed by 4 bases and the J gene end by 5 bases; junction bases not matched to a gene: 3. CDR3 residues: CASSVQGHEQYF. CDR3 sequence (DNA): TGCGCCAGCAGCGTACAGGGGCACGAGCAGTACTTC.

This clonotype was counted once. This chain links TRBV7-8 with TRBJ2-7; 8 bases agree with TRBD1. This CDR3 is 20 amino acids long. The trim removed 0 bases at V and 5 bases at J, leaving 21 bases unmatched. The germline V gene encodes CDR1 SGHVS and CDR2 FQNEAQ. CDR3 in amino acids: CASSLAWRTGWSSKGNEQYF. The CDR3 DNA is TGTGCCAGCAGCTTAGCTTGGCGGACAGGGTGGTCTTCGAAGGGTAACGAGCAGTACTTC.

The chain joins TRBV5-1 to TRBJ1-1; 7 nucleotides align to TRBD1. V lost 4 bases, J lost 4 bases, and 7 bases stayed unmatched. Germline V CDR1 and CDR2: SGHRS, YFSETQ. The CDR3 is made up of 14 amino acids. The CDR3 nucleotides are TGCGCCAGCAGCCGAATGGACAGGAGCACTGAAGCTTTCTTT. It translates to CASSRMDRSTEAFF.

The chain uses TRBV5-1 and TRBJ1-6; 9 positions agree with TRBD1. The germline CDR1 and CDR2 sequences are SGHRS and YFSETQ. Losses at the gene ends were 3 bases for V and 6 bases for J; bases not matched to a gene: 4. The CDR3 runs 15 residues. CDR3 residues: CASSSGTGFNSPLHF. DNA for the CDR3: TGCGCCAGCAGCTCCGGGACAGGGTTTAATTCACCCCTCCACTTT.

Only one count was recorded for this clonotype. The chain carries TRBV6-1 and TRBJ2-7; D might be TRBD2 (5 bases). CDR1 is MNHNS, CDR2 SASEGT, per germline. V was cut by 7 bases and J by 4 bases, with 14 bases left in between. This CDR3 is built from 13 residues. The CDR3 DNA is TGTGCCAGCACGAGCGGCAGTGAATACGAGCAGTACTTC. This translates into CASTSGSEYEQYF.

This clonotype appeared a few times. This CDR3 reads CASSLGGQSSGANVLTF. In DNA form, the CDR3 reads TGCGCCAGCAGCTTGGGAGGACAGAGCTCTGGGGCCAACGTCCTGACTTTC. The chain uses TRBV5-1 and TRBJ2-6, with a weak D call TRBD1 (6 bases). V dropped 0 bases and J dropped 0 bases, with 10 bases sitting between them. Germline V lookup: CDR1 SGHRS, CDR2 YFSETQ. This CDR3 region has 17 residues.

V and J are TRBV30 and TRBJ2-3; D tentatively fits TRBD1 or TRBD2 (5 bases each). CDR3 length equals 16 residues. Germline lookup yields CDR1 GTSNPN and CDR2 SVGIG (reference sequence). Trimming removed 5 bases from V and 2 bases from J, with 20 bases in between. The CDR3 region has the DNA TGTGCCTGGGGGGCCCGGGGCCGACGTACCACAGATACGCAGTATTTT. It yields the protein CAWGARGRRTTDTQYF.

This clonotype was seen a handful of times. The chain employs TRBV5-1 and TRBJ1-1; no clear D. Trimming removed 1 base from V and 0 bases from J, with 7 bases in between. Germline CDR1 is SGHRS and CDR2 is YFSETQ. The CDR3 sequence is 14 residues long. CDR3 residues: CASSLIDMNTEAFF. CDR3 DNA: TGCGCCAGCAGCTTGATAGACATGAACACTGAAGCTTTCTTT.

This chain uses TRBV20-1 with TRBJ2-1, with D hard to call. Germline CDR1 is DFQATT and CDR2 is SNEGSKA (reference sequence). This CDR3 has 11 residues. Deletions cut 6 bases from V and 12 bases from J, with 15 bases between. The CDR3 DNA reads as TGCAGTGCGACACCTCTGGAGCGGCAGTTCTTC. Amino acid sequence: CSATPLERQFF.

This clonotype appeared once. The chain couples TRBV5-1 to TRBJ2-1; 10 nucleotides agree with TRBD2. The germline gives CDR1 SGHRS, CDR2 YFSETQ. The CDR3 consists of 16 residues. Trimming at V came to 4 bases and at J to 7 bases, leaving 11 bases not matched to a gene. The CDR3 spells CASSPGGLALSNEQFF. The CDR3 DNA reads TGCGCCAGCAGCCCGGGGGGACTAGCGCTCTCAAATGAGCAGTTCTTC.

The rearrangement uses TRBV6-5 and TRBJ2-1; TRBD2 agrees at 9 bases. Trimming removed 4 bases from V and 7 bases from J; junction bases left unmatched: 14. Per the germline V gene, CDR1 is MNHEY and CDR2 is SVGAGI. The CDR3 contains 17 residues. As DNA, the CDR3 is TGTGCCAGCAGTTGGGGAAGGGGCGGGAGGGCCCCGAATGAGCAGTTCTTC. This encodes CASSWGRGGRAPNEQFF.

This clonotype was seen a handful of times. V usage is TRBV27 and J usage is TRBJ2-1, with 8 bases aligning to TRBD2. This CDR3 is built from 15 residues. Looked up from germline, CDR1 is MNHEY and CDR2 is SMNVEV (reference sequence). V was clipped by 1 base and J by 5 bases; unmatched bases: 4. DNA for the CDR3: TGTGCCAGCAGTTTATTCGGGAGGGCCGACAATGAGCAGTTCTTC. Its protein product is CASSLFGRADNEQFF.